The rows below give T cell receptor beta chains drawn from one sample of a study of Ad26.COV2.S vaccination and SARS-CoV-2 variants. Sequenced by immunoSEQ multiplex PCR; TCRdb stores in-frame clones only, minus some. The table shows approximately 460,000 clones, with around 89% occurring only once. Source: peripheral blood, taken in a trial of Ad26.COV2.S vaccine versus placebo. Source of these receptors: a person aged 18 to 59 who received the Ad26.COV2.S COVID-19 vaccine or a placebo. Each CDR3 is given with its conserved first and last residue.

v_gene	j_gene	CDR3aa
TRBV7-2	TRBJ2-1	CASSGAGSYNEQFF
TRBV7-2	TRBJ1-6	CASSLVRSTGGFSSPLHF
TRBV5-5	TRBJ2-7	CASSLEGTPYEQYF
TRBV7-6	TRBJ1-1	CASSLVGANTEAFF
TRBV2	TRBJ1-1	CASSEEDRGLNEAFF
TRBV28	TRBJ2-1	CASSFPGVGEQFF
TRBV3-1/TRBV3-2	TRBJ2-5	CASSHYSRETQYF
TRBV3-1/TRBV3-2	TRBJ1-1	CASSQAGATEAFF
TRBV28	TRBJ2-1	CASSPYRGSYNEQFF
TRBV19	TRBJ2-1	CASSFGTSGSYEQFF
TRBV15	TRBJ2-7	CATSAPGLTTYEQYF
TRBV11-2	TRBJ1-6	CASSLNGQGYNSPLHF
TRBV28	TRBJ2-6	CASRGSSGANVLTF
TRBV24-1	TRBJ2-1	CATSDLWDNEQFF
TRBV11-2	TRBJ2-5	CASSSMLETQYF
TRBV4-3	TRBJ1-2	CASSQDRSGPYYGYTF
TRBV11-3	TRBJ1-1	CASSRPRGRTEAFF
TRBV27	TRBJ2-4	CASRGGWDIQYF
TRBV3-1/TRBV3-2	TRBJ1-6	CASSLPTGLNSPLHF
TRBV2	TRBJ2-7	CASSEGGRGYEQYF
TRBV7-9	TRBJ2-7	CASSLGLAGYEQYF
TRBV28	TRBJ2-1	CASSLGLVNFNEQFF
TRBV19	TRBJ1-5	CASSILLSAGNQPQHF
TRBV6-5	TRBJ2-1	CASSYTTDSSYNEQFF
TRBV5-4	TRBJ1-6	CASSLYGSLYNSPLHF